Each of the 24 T cell receptor beta chains below was sequenced from the same sample in a study of blood T cells in healthy people across ages. The second PCR ran about 6 to 12 cycles with a sample-barcoded 5' primer and J-beta primers. TCRdb redid the calling of the 5' RACE reads with MiXCR, one entry per CDR3 protein. The data contain approximately 850,000 distinct CDR3 sequences, over 45% of them seen just once; the ten biggest clones take up about 20%. The sample consisted of blood. The receptors originated from a man aged 25-40 years in good health.

The chain has TRBV2 and TRBJ1-1; TRBD1 might be the D (6 bases). Trimming pared 8 bases from V and 4 bases from J, leaving 11 bases between. Germline CDR1 SNHLY, CDR2 FYNNEI. This CDR3 has 12 residues. CDR3 amino acids: CASPPRGTEAFF. In DNA form, the CDR3 reads TGTGCCAGCCCCCCCAGGGGCACTGAAGCTTTCTTT.

This chain joins TRBV3-1 and TRBJ2-4; D gene unclear. CDR1 and CDR2 (germline): LGHDT, YNNKEL (reference sequence). Trimming removed 1 base at V and 15 bases at J, with 10 bases between. This CDR3 is 11 amino acids long. Here the CDR3 DNA reads TGTGCCAGCAGCCAAGGTCCGGGCCGGTACTTC. Its translation: CASSQGPGRYF. Full variable domain (remainder filled in from reference TRBV3-1 and TRBJ2-4): DTAVSQTPKYLVTQMGNDKSIKCEQNLGHDTMYWYKQDSKKFLKIMFSYNNKELIINETVPNRFSPKSPDKAHLNLHINSLELGDSAVYFCASSQGPGRYFGAGTRLSVL.

Only one count was recorded for this clonotype. The chain carries TRBV6-6 and TRBJ2-4; weak D call: TRBD2 (6 bases). Germline CDR1 MNHNY, CDR2 SVGAGI (reference sequence). V lost 4 bases and J lost 8, with 12 bases in between. CDR3 length: 13 amino acids. CDR3 residues: CASSLGWGDIQYF. The CDR3 region has the DNA TGTGCCAGCAGTTTAGGGTGGGGGGACATTCAGTACTTC.

The chain couples TRBV20-1 to TRBJ2-7, with 9 bases that match TRBD2. Germline V gene data show CDR1 as DFQATT and CDR2 as SNEGSKA (reference sequence). CDR3 length: 15 residues. V dropped 5 bases and J dropped 4; count of bases not matched to a gene: 12. The DNA for the CDR3 is TGCAGTGCTGCGGCCATAGCGGGAGCTTCTTACGAGCAGTACTTC. Its translation is CSAAAIAGASYEQYF.

The chain combines TRBV3-1 with TRBJ2-5; 10 bases line up with TRBD2. CDR3 length: 15 residues. With 0 bases clipped from V and 13 bases from J, the junction kept 11 bases outside the gene matches. Per the germline V gene, CDR1 is LGHDT and CDR2 is YNNKEL (reference sequence). The CDR3 DNA reads as TGTGCCAGCAGCCAAGACCGAGCGGGGGGGCGTCGGTCGTACTTC. This gives the protein CASSQDRAGGRRSYF.

This clonotype has ten or more counts. The chain employs TRBV4-2 and TRBJ2-7; 10 positions agree with TRBD2. Per germline, CDR1 LGHNA and CDR2 YNFKEQ. With V trimmed by 4 bases and J by 2 bases, 14 bases remained unmatched. This CDR3 region has 18 residues. CDR3 region: CASSRGQGGTSETYEQYF. The CDR3 nucleotides are TGTGCCAGCAGCCGAGGACAGGGTGGGACTAGCGAAACCTACGAGCAGTACTTC.

V usage is TRBV27 and J usage is TRBJ2-3, with 8 bases identical to TRBD1. Looked up from germline, CDR1 is MNHEY and CDR2 is SMNVEV (reference sequence). This CDR3 contains 15 residues. V shed 4 bases, J shed 5 bases, and the junction held 8 bases outside the gene matches. The CDR3 region is CASSSFGTGQDTQYF. CDR3 sequence (DNA): TGTGCCAGCAGTTCTTTCGGGACAGGTCAAGATACGCAGTATTTT.

This chain joins TRBV5-1 and TRBJ1-5; D call uncertain. Germline CDR1 SGHRS, CDR2 YFSETQ. This CDR3 region has 13 residues. Between the trimmed V and J ends, which lost 4 bases and 5 bases, there was a span of 10 bases. The CDR3 bases are TGCGCCAGCAGCACAACCTTTGATCAGCCCCAGCATTTT. Protein: CASSTTFDQPQHF.

This rearrangement joins TRBV7-2 to TRBJ1-1; 8 bases fit TRBD1. CDR1 is SGHTA and CDR2 is FQGNSA in the germline V gene. V trimming: 6 bases; J trimming: 6 bases; junction bases outside the gene matches: 6. This CDR3 region has 13 residues. The CDR3 loop reads CASRQGQAAEAFF. The DNA for the CDR3 is TGTGCCAGCAGGCAGGGACAGGCGGCTGAAGCTTTCTTT.

This clonotype has a single count. The chain combines TRBV12-3 or TRBV12-4 with TRBJ1-2; the D is unclear. The CDR3 consists of 11 residues. V was pared by 6 bases and J by 8 bases, with 10 bases between. In DNA form, the CDR3 reads TGTGCCAGCAGCCCTCAAGCCGGCTACACCTTC. This gives the protein CASSPQAGYTF.

The chain recombines TRBV6-2 or TRBV6-3 with TRBJ1-5; possibly TRBD1 for D (6 bases). The CDR3 runs 14 residues. Germline V gene data show CDR1 as MNHEY and CDR2 as SVGEGT. Trimming shortened V by 6 bases and J by 0 bases, and 9 bases separated the two germline ends. The DNA for the CDR3 is TGTGCCAGCAGCGGACAGTATAGCAATCAGCCCCAGCATTTT. Amino acids: CASSGQYSNQPQHF.

The rearrangement links TRBV6-6 to TRBJ2-5; the D call may be TRBD1 or TRBD2 (5 bases each). V was clipped by 2 bases and J by 4 bases, with 14 bases between them. Germline V gene data show CDR1 as MNHNY and CDR2 as SVGAGI (reference sequence). The CDR3 spans 15 residues. CDR3 residues: CASSYVGVMGETQYF. DNA of the CDR3: TGTGCCAGCAGTTACGTGGGGGTGATGGGAGAGACCCAGTACTTC.

The genes are TRBV29-1 and TRBJ1-2, with D tentatively TRBD1 (6 bases). V was trimmed by 1 base and J by 6 bases, leaving 9 bases between them. The CDR3 is made up of 12 amino acids. Germline CDR1 SQVTM, CDR2 ANQGSEA. The CDR3 region has the DNA TGCAGCGTTGAAGCGGGGGCTGATGGCTACACCTTC. This gives the protein CSVEAGADGYTF.

The rearrangement joins TRBV25-1 to TRBJ2-3, with TRBD1 identical over 11 bases. Per germline, CDR1 MGHDK and CDR2 SYGVNS. The CDR3 is 18 amino acids. With V trimmed by 0 bases and J by 7 bases, 12 bases remained unmatched. DNA for the CDR3: TGTGCCAGCAGTGAATATTTTCCCCCCGGGACAGGGGGGAATACGCAGTATTTT. Protein product: CASSEYFPPGTGGNTQYF.

This clonotype turned up a few times. V is TRBV10-3 and J is TRBJ2-3; 8 positions agree with TRBD2. The V gene end was trimmed by 5 bases and the J gene end by 0 bases; junction bases not matched to a gene: 10. CDR1 is ENHRY, CDR2 SYGVKD, per germline. There are 17 residues in the CDR3. DNA for the CDR3: TGTGCCATCAGTTCCCCTGAGCGGGGGATCAGCACAGATACGCAGTATTTT. Its translation is CAISSPERGISTDTQYF.

The chain carries TRBV6-1 and TRBJ2-3; 8 bases line up with TRBD1. Germline V gene sequence: CDR1 MNHNS, CDR2 SASEGT. The CDR3 length is 16 residues. The V and J ends lost 2 bases and 1 base, in that order; junction bases with no gene match: 5. CDR3 in amino acids: CASSEFPGQGTDTQYF. The CDR3 bases are TGTGCCAGCAGTGAATTTCCGGGACAGGGCACAGATACGCAGTATTTT.

This clonotype was seen a handful of times. This chain joins TRBV12-3 or TRBV12-4 and TRBJ2-7, with TRBD2 matching 9 bases. Germline trimming cut 6 bases from V and 3 bases from J; bases unmatched to any gene: 9. This CDR3 region has 15 residues. In DNA, the CDR3 is TGTGCCAGCAGCACCGGACTAGCGCAGATCTACGAGCAGTACTTC. This sequence encodes CASSTGLAQIYEQYF.

This clonotype turned up a few times. V and J are TRBV29-1 and TRBJ2-1; D is uncertain. CDR1 is SQVTM and CDR2 is ANQGSEA in the germline V gene. V was clipped by 6 bases and J by 5 bases, with 11 bases between them. The CDR3 runs to 12 residues. This CDR3 reads CSVVWTHNEQFF. The CDR3 nucleotides read TGCAGCGTCGTTTGGACCCACAATGAGCAGTTCTTC.

The chain couples TRBV18 to TRBJ1-4; no clear D gene. Germline loops: CDR1 KGHSH, CDR2 LQKENI. The V end was cut by 2 bases, the J end by 0 bases, with 4 bases between. The CDR3 runs to 14 residues. CDR3 coding DNA: TGTGCCAGCTCACCATACGCAACTAATGAAAAACTGTTTTTT. Translation: CASSPYATNEKLFF.

This clonotype was seen a single time. The chain recombines TRBV29-1 with TRBJ2-7; tentatively, D is TRBD1 (6 bases). Trimming shortened V by 7 bases and J by 2 bases, and 18 bases separated the two germline ends. The germline V gene encodes CDR1 SQVTM and CDR2 ANQGSEA. The CDR3 runs to 14 residues. The CDR3 DNA sequence: TGCAGCGCCCTCGAGGGAGCAGGGGCCTACGAGCAGTACTTC. Protein product: CSALEGAGAYEQYF.

This clonotype was recorded a few times. The CDR3: CASSARRRDSTDTQYF. The CDR3 nucleotides read TGTGCCAGCAGCGCCCGACGAAGGGACAGCACAGATACGCAGTATTTT. The genes are TRBV7-9 and TRBJ2-3; perhaps D is TRBD1 or TRBD2 (5 bases each). Germline V gene sequence: CDR1 SEHNR, CDR2 FQNEAQ (reference sequence). Deletions cut 5 bases from V and 0 bases from J, with 15 bases between. The CDR3 has 16 residues.

The rearrangement joins TRBV14 to TRBJ2-1; 9 bases are shared with TRBD2. The CDR3 consists of 16 residues. Germline CDR1 reads SGHDN; CDR2 reads FVKESK. Unmatched junction bases numbered 13, after V lost 6 bases and J lost 7 bases. The CDR3 loop reads CASSRFQAGGGNEQFF. In nucleotides, the CDR3 is TGTGCCAGCAGTCGCTTCCAAGCGGGAGGTGGTAATGAGCAGTTCTTC. Full variable domain (missing parts from reference TRBV14 and TRBJ2-1): EAGVTQFPSHSVIEKGQTVTLRCDPISGHDNLYWYRRVMGKEIKFLLHFVKESKQDESGMPNNRFLAERTGGTYSTLKVQPAELEDSGVYFCASSRFQAGGGNEQFFGPGTRLTVL.

The rearrangement uses TRBV6-5 and TRBJ1-5, with D unclear. V lost 6 bases and J lost 2, with 17 bases in between. Germline V gives CDR1 MNHEY, CDR2 SVGAGI. CDR3 length: 16 residues. The CDR3 is CASRKKWADRNQPQHF. CDR3 in DNA: TGTGCCAGCAGGAAAAAGTGGGCAGATCGCAATCAGCCCCAGCATTTT.

The chain recombines TRBV15 with TRBJ2-1; no clear D. This CDR3 comprises 15 residues. V lost 1 base, J lost 7 bases, and 14 bases lay in between. Germline lookup yields CDR1 LNHNV and CDR2 YYDKDF (reference sequence). The CDR3 here is CATSRAAGTVNEQFF. The CDR3 nucleotides read TGTGCCACCAGCAGAGCGGCAGGAACGGTGAATGAGCAGTTCTTC.